This is a list of T cell receptor beta chains from one sample in a study of post-analysis software for immune sequencing data. Via MiXCR, TCRdb re-called the PCR reads, giving one row per CDR3 protein. The data show 600,000 to 700,000 distinct CDR3 sequences, 55% to 60% seen once. The specimen was blood. Receptors originate from a girl aged 2-10 years with multiple sclerosis. Each CDR3 is given with its conserved first and last residue. D genes are given only for firm matches. Size values are once, few and many counts, or a class for expanded clones, and some rows have none.

>TRBJ2-1|TRBD2|-|TRBV29-1
CSVAGTSGRTYNEQFF
TGCAGCGTTGCCGGGACTAGCGGGAGGACCTACAATGAGCAGTTCTTC
>TRBJ2-7|-|-|TRBV28
CASSLIGLSSYEQYF
TGTGCCAGCAGTTTAATAGGACTCAGCTCCTACGAGCAGTACTTC
>TRBJ2-7|-|few|TRBV20-1
CSALAPSGTYEQYF
TGCAGTGCCCTCGCTCCCTCAGGGACCTACGAGCAGTACTTC
>TRBJ1-1|-|-|TRBV13
CASSLVPGKGTEAFF
TGTGCCAGCAGCTTAGTCCCAGGCAAAGGCACTGAAGCTTTCTTT
>TRBJ2-5|-|-|TRBV15
CATSREDTRVGETQYF
TGTGCCACCAGCAGAGAGGACACTCGAGTGGGAGAGACCCAGTACTTC
>TRBJ2-7|-|-|TRBV2
CASSERGYPYEQYF
TGTGCCAGCAGTGAAAGGGGGTACCCCTACGAGCAGTACTTC
>TRBJ2-1|-|few|TRBV5-1
CASSRDPTLNEQFF
TGCGCCAGCAGCCGGGACCCGACCCTCAATGAGCAGTTCTTC
>TRBJ2-3|-|once|TRBV5-6
CASSSSTTGMGDTQYF
TGTGCCAGCAGCTCATCAACTACAGGGATGGGCGATACGCAGTATTTT
>TRBJ2-7|TRBD1|few|TRBV6-1
CASRRQGADEQYF
TGTGCCAGCCGTCGACAGGGGGCCGACGAGCAGTACTTC
>TRBJ2-3|-|-|TRBV20-1
CSASSRGSTDTQYF
TGCAGTGCTAGTTCACGGGGAAGCACAGATACGCAGTATTTT
>TRBJ2-1|TRBD1|-|TRBV7-2
CASSYNIPQDRENEFF
TGTGCCAGCAGCTACAACATACCCCAGGACAGGGAGAATGAGTTCTTC
>TRBJ2-5|TRBD2|few|TRBV20-1
CSAGPLAGGPSEETQYF
TGCAGTGCTGGCCCCCTAGCGGGAGGGCCCTCGGAAGAGACCCAGTACTTC
>TRBJ1-2|-|-|TRBV12-3/TRBV12-4
CASSLMRSDYGYTF
TGTGCCAGCAGTTTAATGAGGTCGGACTATGGCTACACCTTC
>TRBJ2-1|-|-|TRBV20-1
CSARRGGRTNEQFF
TGCAGTGCTAGAAGGGGGGGCCGAACAAATGAGCAGTTCTTC
>TRBJ1-2|-|-|TRBV4-3
CASSPSTEVYGYTF
TGCGCCAGCAGCCCCTCGACTGAGGTCTATGGCTACACCTTC
>TRBJ2-1|TRBD1|-|TRBV5-1
CASSPGQINRVEQFF
TGCGCCAGCAGCCCGGGACAGATCAACAGGGTTGAGCAGTTCTTC
>TRBJ1-2|-|few|TRBV4-1
CASSQIPGTALFHGYTF
TGCGCCAGCAGCCAAATCCCCGGCACAGCCCTTTTCCATGGCTACACCTTC
>TRBJ2-1|TRBD1|-|TRBV7-9
CASSLARGRLSHEQFF
TGTGCCAGCAGCTTAGCGAGGGGGCGGCTCTCCCATGAGCAGTTCTTC
>TRBJ2-5|TRBD1|-|TRBV7-9
CASSLWRWDRQVTQYF
TGTGCCAGCAGCTTATGGAGGTGGGACAGGCAAGTGACCCAGTACTTC
>TRBJ2-1|TRBD2|-|TRBV12-3/TRBV12-4
CASKIGTSGPYNEQFF
TGTGCCAGCAAGATCGGGACTAGCGGTCCTTACAATGAGCAGTTCTTC
>TRBJ2-1|-|few|TRBV20-1
CSAEDTSSYNEQFF
TGCAGTGCGGAGGACACTAGCTCCTACAATGAGCAGTTCTTC
>TRBJ2-1|TRBD2|once|TRBV20-1
CSAYSGRAIYKEQFF
TGCAGTGCTTATAGCGGGAGGGCCATTTACAAGGAGCAGTTCTTC
>TRBJ1-2|TRBD1|few|TRBV4-1
CASSQDPGTGVFFYGYTF
TGCGCCAGCAGCCAAGATCCCGGGACAGGGGTTTTTTTTTATGGCTACACCTTC
>TRBJ2-3|TRBD2|-|TRBV7-2
CASSVSGSTDTQYF
TGTGCCAGCAGCGTTAGCGGGAGCACAGATACGCAGTATTTT
>TRBJ2-1|TRBD1|-|TRBV3-1
CASSRIGTGQDNEQFF
TGTGCCAGCAGCCGTATAGGGACAGGGCAGGACAATGAGCAGTTCTTC
>TRBJ2-1|-|few|TRBV29-1
CSVEPGYNEQFF
TGCAGCGTTGAACCAGGTTACAATGAGCAGTTCTTC
>TRBJ2-4|TRBD2|few|TRBV12-3/TRBV12-4
CASSLSLAGAKNIQYF
TGTGCCAGCAGTTTGAGTCTAGCGGGAGCCAAAAACATTCAGTACTTC
>TRBJ2-3|-|few|TRBV9
CASSVSTGMDTQYF
TGTGCCAGCAGCGTAAGCACCGGGATGGATACGCAGTATTTT
>TRBJ2-1|-|-|TRBV2
CASTWGLYNEQFF
TGTGCCAGCACCTGGGGACTTTACAATGAGCAGTTCTTC
>TRBJ2-3|-|once|TRBV20-1
CSALPGTQTADTQYF
TGCAGTGCTTTACCCGGGACGCAGACGGCAGATACGCAGTATTTT
>TRBJ1-1|TRBD1|-|TRBV12-3/TRBV12-4
CASSLDRAANTEAFF
TGTGCCAGCAGTTTGGACAGGGCCGCGAACACTGAAGCTTTCTTT
>TRBJ2-1|TRBD2|-|TRBV12-5
CASGGLADTGYNEQFF
TGTGCTAGTGGAGGACTAGCGGACACAGGCTACAATGAGCAGTTCTTC
>TRBJ2-5|-|-|TRBV20-1
CSALRSVGETQYF
TGCAGTGCTCTAAGATCGGTGGGGGAGACCCAGTACTTC
>TRBJ2-7|TRBD2|-|TRBV29-1
CSVVAGGTTYEQYF
TGCAGCGTGGTAGCGGGAGGGACGACCTACGAGCAGTACTTC
>TRBJ2-1|-|few|TRBV5-1
CASSLVWSPSSSYNEQFF
TGCGCCAGCAGCCTGGTATGGTCCCCATCGAGCTCCTACAATGAGCAGTTCTTC
>TRBJ2-3|-|-|TRBV6-5
CASSPSGIDTQYF
TGTGCCAGCTCCCCCTCAGGGATAGATACGCAGTATTTT
>TRBJ2-1|-|-|TRBV4-2
CASSQVRQDRAGPGNEQFF
TGTGCCAGCAGCCAAGTAAGGCAGGACAGAGCGGGCCCGGGCAATGAGCAGTTCTTC
>TRBJ2-7|-|few|TRBV4-1
CASSHGGSGTYEQYF
TGCGCCAGCAGCCACGGTGGGAGCGGCACCTACGAGCAGTACTTC
>TRBJ1-1|TRBD1|few|TRBV7-9
CASSNTPGTVNTEAFF
TGTGCCAGCAGCAACACACCCGGGACAGTGAACACTGAAGCTTTCTTT
>TRBJ1-5|-|once|TRBV21-1
CASSKGHIPGYNQPQHF
TGTGCCAGCAGCAAAGGGCACATACCGGGATACAATCAGCCCCAGCATTTT
>TRBJ1-5|-|-|TRBV7-8
CASSLDVAFGEVGNQPQHF
TGTGCCAGCAGCTTAGACGTAGCATTCGGGGAAGTGGGCAATCAGCCCCAGCATTTT
>TRBJ2-3|TRBD1|-|TRBV5-1
CASSAQGADTQYF
TGCGCCAGCAGCGCCCAGGGGGCGGATACGCAGTATTTT
>TRBJ2-3|-|many|TRBV7-9
CASSLVADTQYF
TGTGCCAGCAGCTTAGTGGCAGATACGCAGTATTTT
>TRBJ2-3|-|few|TRBV2
CASSEQSHSTDTQYF
TGTGCCAGCAGTGAACAATCCCATAGCACAGATACGCAGTATTTT
>TRBJ2-7|-|-|TRBV6-1
CASSAVLDYEQYF
TGTGCCAGCAGTGCCGTACTCGACTACGAGCAGTACTTC